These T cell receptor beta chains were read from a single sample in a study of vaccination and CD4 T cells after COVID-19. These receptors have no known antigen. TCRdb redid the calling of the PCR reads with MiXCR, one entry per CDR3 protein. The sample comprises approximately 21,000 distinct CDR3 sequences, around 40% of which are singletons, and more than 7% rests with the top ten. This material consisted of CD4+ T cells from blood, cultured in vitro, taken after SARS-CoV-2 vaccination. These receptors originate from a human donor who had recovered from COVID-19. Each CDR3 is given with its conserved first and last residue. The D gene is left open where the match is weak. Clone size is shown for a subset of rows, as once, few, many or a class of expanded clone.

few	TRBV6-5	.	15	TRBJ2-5	TGTGCCAGCAGTTACTCGAAGGGGCGCGGAGAGACCCAGTACTTC	CASSYSKGRGETQYF
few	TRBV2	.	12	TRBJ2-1	TGTGCCAGCAGTGTGGACGGGAATGAGCAGTTCTTC	CASSVDGNEQFF
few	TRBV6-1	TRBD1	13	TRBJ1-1	TGTGCCAGCAGCAGGGGGAAAAACTCAGAAGCTTTCTTT	CASSRGKNSEAFF
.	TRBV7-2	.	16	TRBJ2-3	TGTGCCAGCAGCTTAGATCATAGCCCGAGCACAGATACGCAGTATTTT	CASSLDHSPSTDTQYF
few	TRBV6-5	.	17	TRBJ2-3	TGTGCCAGCAGTTACTCTACAGGGGCGGGAGCGCCAGATACGCAGTATTTT	CASSYSTGAGAPDTQYF
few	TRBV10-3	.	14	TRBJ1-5	TGTGCCATCAGTGAAAATGGGAGCAATCAGCCCCAGCATTTT	CAISENGSNQPQHF
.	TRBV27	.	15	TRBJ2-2	TGTGCCAGCAGTTGGGGATGGCAGAACACCGGGGAGCTGTTTTTT	CASSWGWQNTGELFF
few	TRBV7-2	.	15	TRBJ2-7	TGTGCCAGCAGCTTAGGGTCAGGCCAGACCTACGAGCAGTACTTC	CASSLGSGQTYEQYF
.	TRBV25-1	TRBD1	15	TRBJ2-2	TGTGCCAGCAGTGGGACAGGGGCGAACACCGGGGAGCTGTTTTTT	CASSGTGANTGELFF
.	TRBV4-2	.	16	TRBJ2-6	TGTGCCAGCAGCCAAGAAGAGGTTTCTGGGGCCAACGTCCTGACTTTC	CASSQEEVSGANVLTF
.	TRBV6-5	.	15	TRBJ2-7	TGTGCCAGCAGTTACTCGGCGGGGCAGGGGTACGAGCAGTACTTC	CASSYSAGQGYEQYF
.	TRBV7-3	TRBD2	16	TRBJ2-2	TGTGCCAGCAGCGCGGGACTAGCGGGGGCTACCGGGGAGCTGTTTTTT	CASSAGLAGATGELFF
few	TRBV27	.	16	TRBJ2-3	TGTGCCAGCAGTTTACAGACTCCTCAATGGGGAGATACGCAGTATTTT	CASSLQTPQWGDTQYF
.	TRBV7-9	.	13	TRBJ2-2	TGTGCCAGCAGCTTAAACAGGACCGGGGAGCTGTTTTTT	CASSLNRTGELFF
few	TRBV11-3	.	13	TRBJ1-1	TGTGCCAGCAAATCCCCCAGATCGTTTGAAGCTTTCTTT	CASKSPRSFEAFF
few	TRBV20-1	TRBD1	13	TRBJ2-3	TGCAGTTGTCCGGGACAGGGGTCAGATACGCAGTATTTT	CSCPGQGSDTQYF
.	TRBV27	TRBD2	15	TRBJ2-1	TGTGCCAGCAGTTTTATAGCGGGGGGCTACAATGAGCAGTTCTTC	CASSFIAGGYNEQFF
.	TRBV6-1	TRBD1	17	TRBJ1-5	TGTGCCAGCACCCCCCAGGGGGCGATGAATGGCAATCAGCCCCAGCATTTT	CASTPQGAMNGNQPQHF
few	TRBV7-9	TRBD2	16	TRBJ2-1	TGTGCCAGCAGCTTGGTAGCGGGCCCGTCCTACAATGAGCAGTTCTTC	CASSLVAGPSYNEQFF
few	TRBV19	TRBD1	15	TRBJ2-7	TGTGCCAGTAGTGGCCGGGACAGGGGCACCTACGAGCAGTACTTC	CASSGRDRGTYEQYF
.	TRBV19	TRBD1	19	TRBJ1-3	TGTGCCGGACCCGATAGGGGGCCAAACCCTAAGAGCTCTGGAAACACCATATATTTT	CAGPDRGPNPKSSGNTIYF
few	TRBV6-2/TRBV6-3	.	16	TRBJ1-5	TGTGCCAGTGGCTCCCCGAGGGCAGCGAACAATCAGCCCCAGCATTTT	CASGSPRAANNQPQHF
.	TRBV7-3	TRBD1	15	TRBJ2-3	TGTGCCAGCAGCCAGACAGGGGGCAGGACAGATACGCAGTATTTT	CASSQTGGRTDTQYF
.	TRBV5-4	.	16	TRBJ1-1	TGTGCCAGCAGCTTGGGGGGCTTCTCTATGAACACTGAAGCTTTCTTT	CASSLGGFSMNTEAFF
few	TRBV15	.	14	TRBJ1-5	TGTGCCACCAGCAGAGACCAGATTAATCAGCCCCAGCATTTT	CATSRDQINQPQHF
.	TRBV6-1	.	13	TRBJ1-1	TGTGCCAGCAGGCCGTTTGGGACCCCTGAAGCTTTCTTT	CASRPFGTPEAFF
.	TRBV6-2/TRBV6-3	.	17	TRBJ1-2	TGTGCCAGCAGTTACCCCTCCCGAGGGTCCGCTTCCTATGGCTACACCTTC	CASSYPSRGSASYGYTF
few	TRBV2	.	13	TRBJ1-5	TGTGCCAGCAGTGAAGGGCTTTGGCAGCCCCAGCATTTT	CASSEGLWQPQHF
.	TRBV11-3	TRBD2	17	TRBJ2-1	TGTGCCAGCAGGATTCGAGGGGCGGGAGGGCCTAATAATGAGCAGTTCTTC	CASRIRGAGGPNNEQFF
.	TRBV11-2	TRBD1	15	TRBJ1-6	TGTGCCAGCAGGCGACCGGGACAGGGGAATTCACCCCTCCACTTT	CASRRPGQGNSPLHF
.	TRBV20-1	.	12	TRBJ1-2	TGCAGTGCTAGGGAGGGGTATGGGGGCTACACCTTC	CSAREGYGGYTF
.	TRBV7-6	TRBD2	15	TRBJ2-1	TGTGCCAGCAGCTTTGGACTAGCGGGACACAATGAGCAGTTCTTC	CASSFGLAGHNEQFF
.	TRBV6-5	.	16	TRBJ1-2	TGTGCCAGCAGTTACACCCCCAGCTTCGGGGGGAATGGCTACACCTTC	CASSYTPSFGGNGYTF
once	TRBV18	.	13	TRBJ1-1	TGTGCCAGCTCTCCTACAGGGAACACTGAAGCTTTCTTT	CASSPTGNTEAFF
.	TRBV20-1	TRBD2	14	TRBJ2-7	TGCAGTGCCAGGACTAGCGAGGTCTCCTACGAGCAGTACTTC	CSARTSEVSYEQYF
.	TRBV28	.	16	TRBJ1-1	TGTGCCAGCAGTCTACCCCGCGGAGACCTGAACACTGAAGCTTTCTTT	CASSLPRGDLNTEAFF
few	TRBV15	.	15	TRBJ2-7	TGTGCCACCAGCAGACCTTCCGGATTCTCCTACGAGCAGTACTTC	CATSRPSGFSYEQYF
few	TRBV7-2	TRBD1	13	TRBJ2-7	TGTGCCAGCAGCTTGGACAGGTCCTACGAGCAGTACTTC	CASSLDRSYEQYF
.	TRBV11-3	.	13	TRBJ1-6	TGTGCCACCTCTTTAGGTTGGGGCTCACCCCTCCACTTT	CATSLGWGSPLHF